One and the same sample provided the 11 T cell receptor beta chains below, sequenced in a study of shared clonotypes between healthy human individuals. Sequencing used immunoSEQ multiplex PCR; TCRdb keeps in-frame clones, though not all of them. The profile shows about 1.5 million clones, 95% to 97% of them singletons. Sequenced material: naive CD4+ T cells sorted from blood. Subset given: CD45RA+ positively selected. These receptors all stem from a man between 25 and 39 years old in good health.

This chain joins TRBV5-1 and TRBJ2-1, with D possibly being TRBD2 (6 bases). The V end was cut by 4 bases, the J end by 2 bases, with 16 bases between. Germline V gene data show CDR1 as SGHRS and CDR2 as YFSETQ. The length of the CDR3 is 16 residues. The CDR3 DNA sequence: TGCGCCAGCAGCACAATCAGCGGGCCTACCTACAATGAGCAGTTCTTC. This translates into CASSTISGPTYNEQFF. The entire variable domain, with the rest obtained from reference TRBV5-1 and TRBJ2-1, is as follows: KAGVTQTPRYLIKTRGQQVTLSCSPISGHRSVSWYQQTPGQGLQFLFEYFSETQRNKGNFPGRFSGRQFSNSRSEMNVSTLELGDSALYLCASSTISGPTYNEQFFGPGTRLTVL.

This chain connects TRBV6-6 to TRBJ1-2, with 9 nucleotides matching TRBD1. The J segment lost 4 bases and the V segment lost 0 bases, leaving 6 bases of the junction unmatched. The CDR3 is 16 amino acids. Germline V gene sequence: CDR1 MNHNY, CDR2 SVGAGI (reference sequence). The CDR3 protein is CASSYSIGQGSYGYTF. The DNA of the CDR3 is TGTGCCAGCAGTTACTCGATTGGACAGGGGTCCTATGGCTACACCTTC.

This chain connects TRBV11-2 to TRBJ2-1; D call uncertain. CDR3 length equals 15 residues. Germline V gene sequence: CDR1 SGHAT, CDR2 FQNNGV. V lost 1 base to trimming and J lost 2 bases, with 9 bases between them. CDR3 in amino acids: CASSLGLHPYNEQFF. The CDR3 bases are TGTGCCAGCAGCTTAGGACTTCACCCCTACAATGAGCAGTTCTTC.

The chain has TRBV10-1 and TRBJ2-1, with TRBD2 matching over 14 bases. The CDR3 is 17 residues long. The V gene's germline CDR1 is WNHNN and CDR2 SYGVQD (reference sequence). The junction had 9 bases not matched to a gene; V was cut back by 6 bases and J by 5 bases. The DNA of the CDR3 is TGCGCCAGCAGCGGTGCGGGACTAGCGGGAGACGACAATGAGCAGTTCTTC. This translates into CASSGAGLAGDDNEQFF.

The rearrangement links TRBV7-3 to TRBJ1-2; weak D call: TRBD1 (5 bases). CDR1 and CDR2 (germline): SGHTA, FQGTGA. The CDR3 is made up of 12 amino acids. V was clipped by 5 bases and J by 6 bases, with 10 bases between them. CDR3 in amino acids: CASSPRGDGYTF. CDR3 DNA: TGTGCCAGCAGCCCCCGGGGGGATGGCTACACCTTC.

Written as DNA, the CDR3 is TGTGCCAGCAGGGGGAGTAGGGGTGGCTACACCTTC. Translating it yields CASRGSRGGYTF. The chain recombines TRBV6-1 with TRBJ1-2; D might be TRBD1 (5 bases). The CDR3 is 12 residues long. Trimming cost V 6 bases and J 7 bases, with 12 bases left between them. Germline CDR1 is MNHNS and CDR2 is SASEGT.

The chain links TRBV2 to TRBJ2-2; no firm D call. The CDR3 spans 13 residues. The ends were cut back, 6 bases at V and 6 bases at J, with 11 bases in the middle. The germline V gene has CDR1 SNHLY and CDR2 FYNNEI. In DNA form, the CDR3 reads TGTGCCAGCAGGTCGGAACTTCCCGGGGAGCTGTTTTTT. Its translation: CASRSELPGELFF.

The genes are TRBV5-1 and TRBJ1-2; 7 bases line up with TRBD1. Trimming at V came to 4 bases and at J to 2 bases, leaving 8 bases not matched to a gene. This CDR3 is 15 amino acids long. Germline V gene sequence: CDR1 SGHRS, CDR2 YFSETQ. The CDR3, as DNA: TGCGCCAGCAGCCCGGGGACAGTTCCCAACTATGGCTACACCTTC. Translating gives CASSPGTVPNYGYTF. Using reference TRBV5-1 and TRBJ1-2 for the parts outside the CDR3, the full variable domain is KAGVTQTPRYLIKTRGQQVTLSCSPISGHRSVSWYQQTPGQGLQFLFEYFSETQRNKGNFPGRFSGRQFSNSRSEMNVSTLELGDSALYLCASSPGTVPNYGYTFGSGTRLTVV.

Concerning this clone: An end of the junction differs from the germline gene, which may be a read error. J is TRBJ2-3 and V is TRBV7-7; maybe TRBD2 (6 bases). Germline assignment: CDR1 SSHAT and CDR2 FNYEAQ (reference sequence). CDR3 length: 13 residues. CDR3 coding DNA: TGTGCTAGCAGCCATGACCGGGGGGATACGCAGTATTTT. Protein sequence: CASSHDRGDTQYF.

Concerning this clone: Other DNA sequences in the same sample also yield this CDR3. V and J are TRBV7-2 and TRBJ2-7; D is uncertain. This CDR3 comprises 13 residues. The V end was cut by 1 base, the J end by 4 bases, with 8 bases between. Germline V gene data show CDR1 as SGHTA and CDR2 as FQGNSA. The CDR3 bases are TGTGCCAGCAGCTTAGAGGGCGGTTACGAGCAGTACTTC. This gives the protein CASSLEGGYEQYF.

The chain is built from TRBV4-1 and TRBJ2-1, with 12 bases fitting TRBD2. The V and J ends lost 2 bases and 1 base, in that order; junction bases with no gene match: 3. Per germline, CDR1 MGHRA and CDR2 YSYEKL. The CDR3 has 17 residues. The CDR3 sequence is CASSQPSGRGSYNEQFF. The CDR3 DNA reads TGCGCCAGCAGCCAACCTAGCGGGAGGGGGTCCTACAATGAGCAGTTCTTC.